Reported below is one TCR beta chain. This entry comes from a study of blood T cell repertoires in COVID-19. Germline values: CDR1 MNHEY, CDR2 SVGAGI. The length of the CDR3 is 13 residues. Trimming cost V 6 bases and J 3 bases, with 11 bases left between them. The Seattle patients joined while their infection was active and were tracked longitudinally afterward. The table came from immunoSEQ multiplex PCR; TCRdb's copy has only in-frame clones and leaves some out. The sample consists of roughly 180,000 clones, approximately 85% of them appearing once. The sequence was obtained from a man at least 80 years old with COVID-19, enrolled during active disease. The chain links TRBV6-5 to TRBJ1-2; TRBD1 is a possible D gene (6 bases). Sequencing was done on a sample of peripheral blood. The CDR3 region is CASSPDSHYGYTF. Written as DNA, the CDR3 is TGTGCCAGCAGCCCGGACAGCCACTATGGCTACACCTTC.